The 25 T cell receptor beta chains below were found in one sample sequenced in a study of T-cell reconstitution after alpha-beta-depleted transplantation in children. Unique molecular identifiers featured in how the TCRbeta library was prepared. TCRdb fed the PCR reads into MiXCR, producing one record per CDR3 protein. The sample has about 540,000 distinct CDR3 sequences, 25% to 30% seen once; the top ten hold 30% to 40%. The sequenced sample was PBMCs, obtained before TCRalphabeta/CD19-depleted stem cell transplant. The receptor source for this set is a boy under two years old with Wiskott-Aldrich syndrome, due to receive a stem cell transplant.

Written as DNA, the CDR3 is TGCAGTGCTAGAGATATCGCTAGCGGGAGTACGGGGCAGTTCTTC. It translates to CSARDIASGSTGQFF. The chain couples TRBV20-1 to TRBJ2-1; 10 bases are a match to TRBD2. J was trimmed by 12 bases and V by 0 bases; bases with no gene match: 11. Germline loops: CDR1 DFQATT, CDR2 SNEGSKA (reference sequence). CDR3 length equals 15 residues.

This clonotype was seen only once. The CDR3 DNA follows: TGTGCCATCAGTGGAACGAGAGTGCAACCCGGGGAGCTGTTTTTT. Translation: CAISGTRVQPGELFF. The genes are TRBV10-3 and TRBJ2-2; D gene uncertain. The germline V gene encodes CDR1 ENHRY and CDR2 SYGVKD. V lost 4 bases to trimming and J lost 6 bases, with 15 bases between them. This CDR3 has 15 residues.

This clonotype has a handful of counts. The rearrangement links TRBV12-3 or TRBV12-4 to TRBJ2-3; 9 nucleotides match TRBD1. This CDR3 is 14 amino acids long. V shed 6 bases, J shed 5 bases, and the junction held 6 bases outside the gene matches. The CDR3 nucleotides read TGTGCCAGCAGAGAACAGGGGGCGGGAGATACGCAGTATTTT. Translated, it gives CASREQGAGDTQYF.

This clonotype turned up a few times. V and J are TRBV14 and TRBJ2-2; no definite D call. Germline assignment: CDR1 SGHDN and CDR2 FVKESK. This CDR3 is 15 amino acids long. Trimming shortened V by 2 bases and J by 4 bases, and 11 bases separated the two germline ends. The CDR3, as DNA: TGTGCCAGCAGCCAAAATTTACTGGCCACCGGGGAGCTGTTTTTT. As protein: CASSQNLLATGELFF.

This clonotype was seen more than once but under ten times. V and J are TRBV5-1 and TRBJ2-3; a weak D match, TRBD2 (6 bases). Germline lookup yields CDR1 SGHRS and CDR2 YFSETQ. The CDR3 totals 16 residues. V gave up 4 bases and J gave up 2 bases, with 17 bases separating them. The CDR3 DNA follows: TGCGCCAGCAGCGTGAGTCTAGCGCTAAACACAGATACGCAGTATTTT. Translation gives CASSVSLALNTDTQYF.

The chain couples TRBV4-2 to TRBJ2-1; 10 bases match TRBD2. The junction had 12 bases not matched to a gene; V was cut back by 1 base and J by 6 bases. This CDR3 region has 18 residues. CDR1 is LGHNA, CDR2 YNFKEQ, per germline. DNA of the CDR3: TGTGCCAGCAGCCAAGGACTAGCGGGCCTACATGGAGGCAATGAGCAGTTCTTC. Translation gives CASSQGLAGLHGGNEQFF.

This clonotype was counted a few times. This CDR3 reads CSARDRGHTGELFF. CDR3 bases: TGCAGTGCTAGGGACAGGGGGCACACCGGGGAGCTGTTTTTT. This chain links TRBV20-1 with TRBJ2-2, with 11 bases lining up with TRBD1. J was trimmed by 3 bases and V by 3 bases; bases with no gene match: 0. CDR1 and CDR2 from the germline V gene are DFQATT and SNEGSKA (reference sequence). This CDR3 contains 14 residues.

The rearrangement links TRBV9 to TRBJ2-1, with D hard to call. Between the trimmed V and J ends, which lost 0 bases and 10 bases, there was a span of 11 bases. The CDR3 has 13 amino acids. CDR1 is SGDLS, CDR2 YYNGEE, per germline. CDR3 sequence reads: CASSVGIREEQFF. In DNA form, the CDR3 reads TGTGCCAGCAGCGTAGGGATAAGAGAGGAGCAGTTCTTC.

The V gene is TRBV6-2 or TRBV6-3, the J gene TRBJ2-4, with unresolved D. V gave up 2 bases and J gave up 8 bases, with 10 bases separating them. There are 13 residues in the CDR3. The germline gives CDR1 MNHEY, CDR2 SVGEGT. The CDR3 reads CASSYSPFYIQYF. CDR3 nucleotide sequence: TGTGCCAGCAGTTACAGTCCCTTTTACATTCAGTACTTC.

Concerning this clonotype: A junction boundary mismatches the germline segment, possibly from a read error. CDR3 in DNA: TGTGCCAGCAGTTTGAGGTTGATTAGGGAGACCCAGTACTTT. Its translation: CASSLRLIRETQYF. The chain recombines TRBV12-3 or TRBV12-4 with TRBJ2-5; possible D gene TRBD2, 5 bases. The CDR3 length is 14 residues.

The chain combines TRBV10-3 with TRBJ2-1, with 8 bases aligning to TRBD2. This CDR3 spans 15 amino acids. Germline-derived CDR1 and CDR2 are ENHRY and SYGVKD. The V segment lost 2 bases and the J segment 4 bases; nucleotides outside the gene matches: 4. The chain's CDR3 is CAISEDGGGYNEQFF. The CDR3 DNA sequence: TGTGCCATCAGTGAGGACGGCGGGGGGTACAATGAGCAGTTCTTC.

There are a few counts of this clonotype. The CDR3 DNA follows: TGCGCCAGCAGCACGACAGGGTCCACTGAAGCTTTCTTT. It specifies CASSTTGSTEAFF. The V gene is TRBV5-1, the J gene TRBJ1-1; 7 bases match TRBD1. Per germline, CDR1 SGHRS and CDR2 YFSETQ. V lost 4 bases to trimming and J lost 4 bases; unmatched junction nucleotides: 4. The CDR3 extends over 13 amino acids.

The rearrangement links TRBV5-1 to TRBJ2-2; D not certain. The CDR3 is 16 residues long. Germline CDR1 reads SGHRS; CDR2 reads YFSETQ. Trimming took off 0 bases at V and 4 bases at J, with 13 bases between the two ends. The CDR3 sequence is CASSLEPGPRTGELFF. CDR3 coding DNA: TGCGCCAGCAGCTTGGAGCCCGGGCCTCGCACCGGGGAGCTGTTTTTT.

The CDR3 region is CSVEDRGVEQYF. CDR3 sequence (DNA): TGCAGCGTTGAAGATCGGGGGGTTGAGCAGTACTTC. The genes are TRBV29-1 and TRBJ2-7; 7 bases line up with TRBD2. The trim removed 0 bases at V and 7 bases at J, leaving 3 bases unmatched. CDR1 and CDR2 (germline): SQVTM, ANQGSEA. This CDR3 comprises 12 residues.

As DNA, the CDR3 is TGTGCCAGCAGCATGATGTACGAGCAGTACTTC. Its protein product is CASSMMYEQYF. This chain connects TRBV2 to TRBJ2-7; the D is unclear. The CDR3 consists of 11 residues. The ends were cut back, 6 bases at V and 4 bases at J, with 7 bases in the middle. Germline V gene lookup returns CDR1 SNHLY and CDR2 FYNNEI.

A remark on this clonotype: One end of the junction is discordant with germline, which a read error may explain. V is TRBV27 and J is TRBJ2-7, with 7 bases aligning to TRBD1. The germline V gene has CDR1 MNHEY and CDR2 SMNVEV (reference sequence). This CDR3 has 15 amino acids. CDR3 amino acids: CASIDPRQGSHEQYF. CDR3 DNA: TGTGCCAGCATCGACCCGAGACAGGGCTCCCACGAGCAGTACTTC.

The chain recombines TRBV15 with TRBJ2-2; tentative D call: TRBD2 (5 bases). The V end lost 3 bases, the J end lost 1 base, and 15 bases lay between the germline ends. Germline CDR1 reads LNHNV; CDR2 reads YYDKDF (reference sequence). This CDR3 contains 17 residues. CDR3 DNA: TGTGCCACCAGCAGGACTAAGAAGGATGGGAACACCGGGGAGCTGTTTTTT. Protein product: CATSRTKKDGNTGELFF. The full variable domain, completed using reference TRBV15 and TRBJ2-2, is DAMVIQNPRYQVTQFGKPVTLSCSQTLNHNVMYWYQQKSSQAPKLLFHYYDKDFNNEADTPDNFQSRRPNTSFCFLDIRSPGLGDTAMYLCATSRTKKDGNTGELFFGEGSRLTVL.

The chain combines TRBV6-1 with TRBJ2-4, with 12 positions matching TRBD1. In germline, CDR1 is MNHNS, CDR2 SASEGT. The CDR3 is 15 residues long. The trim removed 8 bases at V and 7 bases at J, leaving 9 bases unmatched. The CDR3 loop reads CASLKAGTGGNIQYF. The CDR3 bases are TGTGCCAGCCTTAAGGCCGGGACAGGGGGCAACATTCAGTACTTC.

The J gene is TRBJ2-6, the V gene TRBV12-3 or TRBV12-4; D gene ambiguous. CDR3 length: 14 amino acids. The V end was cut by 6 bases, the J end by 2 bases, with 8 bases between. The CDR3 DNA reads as TGTGCCAGCAGATTGGGTCCTGGGGCCAACGTCCTGACTTTC. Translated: CASRLGPGANVLTF.

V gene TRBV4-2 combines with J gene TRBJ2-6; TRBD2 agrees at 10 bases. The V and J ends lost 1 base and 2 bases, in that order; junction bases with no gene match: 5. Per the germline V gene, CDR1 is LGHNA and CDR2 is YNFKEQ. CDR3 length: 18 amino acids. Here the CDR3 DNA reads TGTGCCAGCAGCCAAGGTCTAGCGGGAGTTACTGGGGCCAACGTCCTGACTTTC. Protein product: CASSQGLAGVTGANVLTF.

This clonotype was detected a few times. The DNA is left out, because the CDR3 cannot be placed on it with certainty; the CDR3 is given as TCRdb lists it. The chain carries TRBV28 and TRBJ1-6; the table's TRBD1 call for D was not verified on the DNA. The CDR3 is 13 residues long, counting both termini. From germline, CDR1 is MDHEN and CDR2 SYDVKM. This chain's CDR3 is CASSTSTVSPLHF.

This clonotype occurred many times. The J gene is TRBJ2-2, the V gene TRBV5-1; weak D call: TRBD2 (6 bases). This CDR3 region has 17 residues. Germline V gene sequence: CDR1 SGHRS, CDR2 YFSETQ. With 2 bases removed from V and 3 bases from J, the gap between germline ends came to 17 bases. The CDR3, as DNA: TGCGCCAGCAGCTTATCCCCGGCCCTAGCGTACACCGGGGAGCTGTTTTTT. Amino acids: CASSLSPALAYTGELFF.

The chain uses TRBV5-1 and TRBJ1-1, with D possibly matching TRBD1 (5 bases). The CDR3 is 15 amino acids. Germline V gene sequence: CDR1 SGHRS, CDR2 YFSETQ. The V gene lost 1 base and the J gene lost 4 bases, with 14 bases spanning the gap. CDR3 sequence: CASSLLFGGSTEAFF. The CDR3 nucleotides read TGCGCCAGCAGCTTGCTCTTCGGGGGATCCACTGAAGCTTTCTTT.

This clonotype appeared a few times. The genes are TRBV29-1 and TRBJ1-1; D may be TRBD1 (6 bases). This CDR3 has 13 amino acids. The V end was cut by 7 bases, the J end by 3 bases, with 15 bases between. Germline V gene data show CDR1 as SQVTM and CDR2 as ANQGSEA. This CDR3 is CSALQGGDTEAFF. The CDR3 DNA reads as TGCAGCGCCCTACAGGGTGGTGACACTGAAGCTTTCTTT.

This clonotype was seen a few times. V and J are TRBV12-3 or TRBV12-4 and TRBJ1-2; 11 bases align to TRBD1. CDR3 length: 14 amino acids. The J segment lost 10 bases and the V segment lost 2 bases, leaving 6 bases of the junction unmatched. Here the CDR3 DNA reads TGTGCCAGCAGTTTAAGTGGGACAGGGGGTCTCTACACCTTC. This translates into CASSLSGTGGLYTF.